Listed here are 26 T cell receptor beta chains from one sample, sequenced in a study of CD8 T cells in ankylosing spondylitis. General study points: Typical of ankylosing spondylitis blood, it appeared, was a TCR beta motif of under 10 highly homologous variants.

One entry per CDR3 protein, called by TCRdb with MiXCR from the 5' RACE reads. The sample consists of some 330,000 distinct CDR3 sequences, 6.5% to 10% of them appearing once. Their specific antigens are unknown. The sample taken for sequencing was blood, either unsorted or a sorted T cell fraction (not recorded which). The receptors stem from a male donor with ankylosing spondylitis.

The gene calls are TRBV9 and TRBJ1-4; 7 bases fit TRBD1. CDR3 length: 14 amino acids. V trimming: 4 bases; J trimming: 7 bases; junction bases outside the gene matches: 7. CDR1 is SGDLS, CDR2 YYNGEE, per germline. CDR3 region: CASSTGQVFEKLFF. In nucleotides, the CDR3 is TGTGCCAGCAGCACTGGACAGGTTTTTGAAAAACTGTTTTTT.

The chain is built from TRBV12-3 or TRBV12-4 and TRBJ1-5; 7 positions match TRBD1. This CDR3 is built from 15 residues. V lost 5 bases, J lost 1 base, and 5 bases stayed unmatched. CDR3 nucleotide sequence: TGTGCCAGCAGTCCCATGACAGGGAGCAATCAGCCCCAGCATTTT. It is translated as CASSPMTGSNQPQHF.

This sequence joins TRBV5-1 and TRBJ2-1; 7 positions agree with TRBD2. The CDR3 totals 15 residues. V lost 1 base to trimming and J lost 10 bases; unmatched junction nucleotides: 11. Germline CDR1 reads SGHRS; CDR2 reads YFSETQ. The CDR3, as DNA: TGCGCCAGCAGCTTGCCTAGCGGAGGGCGGGGAGAGCAGTTCTTC. Residues: CASSLPSGGRGEQFF.

This clonotype was seen ten or more times. The rearrangement joins TRBV5-1 to TRBJ2-2, with D perhaps matching TRBD2 (6 bases). The CDR3 has 17 residues. Per germline, CDR1 SGHRS and CDR2 YFSETQ. Trimming cost V 3 bases and J 0 bases, with 15 bases left between them. The CDR3: CASSSPNGGPNTGELFF. In nucleotides, the CDR3 is TGCGCCAGCAGCTCACCGAACGGAGGGCCGAACACCGGGGAGCTGTTTTTT.

The chain combines TRBV6-1 with TRBJ2-3; D is perhaps TRBD1 or TRBD2 (5 bases each). CDR1 and CDR2 from the germline V gene are MNHNS and SASEGT. The CDR3 contains 15 residues. The V end lost 5 bases, the J end lost 2 bases, and 14 bases lay between the germline ends. CDR3 sequence: CASSPGRFATDTQYF. CDR3 DNA: TGTGCCAGCAGTCCGGGACGCTTCGCCACAGATACGCAGTATTTT.

Many counts were recorded for this clonotype. The rearrangement joins TRBV20-1 to TRBJ2-3; D gene ambiguous. The CDR3 consists of 11 residues. V was shortened by 6 bases and J by 4 bases, with 8 bases between the two germline ends. Germline CDR1 reads DFQATT; CDR2 reads SNEGSKA (reference sequence). DNA of the CDR3: TGCAGTGCGCGACTTTCAGATACGCAGTATTTT. Its protein product is CSARLSDTQYF.

The rearrangement links TRBV20-1 to TRBJ2-7; 7 bases fit TRBD2. After removal of 0 bases from V and 0 bases from J, the junction contained 8 bases not matched to a gene. The CDR3 is 16 amino acids. Germline CDR1 reads DFQATT; CDR2 reads SNEGSKA (reference sequence). CDR3 in DNA: TGCAGTGCTAGAGATGCGAGCGGGGCGAGCTCCTACGAGCAGTACTTC. Translation gives CSARDASGASSYEQYF.

The CDR3 DNA reads as TGCAGTGCTAGAGGTCCAAAGCGGGAGGACACAGATACGCAGTATTTT. It encodes CSARGPKREDTDTQYF. This chain joins TRBV20-1 and TRBJ2-3; 9 bases align to TRBD2. Looked up from germline, CDR1 is DFQATT and CDR2 is SNEGSKA (reference sequence). The CDR3 spans 16 residues. The junction had 7 bases not matched to a gene; V was cut back by 1 base and J by 2 bases.

The CDR3 is CASMGQGYQPQHF. The CDR3 region has the DNA TGTGCCAGCATGGGACAGGGGTATCAGCCCCAGCATTTT. This rearrangement joins TRBV2 to TRBJ1-5; 10 positions match TRBD1. V was pared by 7 bases and J by 5 bases, with 2 bases of the junction left unmatched. Germline values: CDR1 SNHLY, CDR2 FYNNEI. The CDR3 contains 13 residues.

At least ten counts were recorded for this clonotype. V and J are TRBV29-1 and TRBJ2-2; D remains ambiguous. V was shortened by 6 bases and J by 3 bases, with 11 bases between the two germline ends. Looked up from germline, CDR1 is SQVTM and CDR2 is ANQGSEA. CDR3 length: 13 residues. In nucleotides, the CDR3 is TGCAGCGTCCAGGAGACCTACACCGGGGAGCTGTTTTTT. This sequence encodes CSVQETYTGELFF.

This clonotype came up a few times. The junction departs from germline at one end; a sequencing error may be responsible. The chain combines TRBV12-3 or TRBV12-4 with TRBJ2-3; D remains unclear. The CDR3 extends over 14 amino acids. The CDR3, as DNA: TGTGCCAGCAGTTCTGGCGGAGTCACAGATACGCAATATTTT. Its translation: CASSSGGVTDTQYF.

This clonotype showed up just a few times. This chain uses TRBV2 with TRBJ1-2; D perhaps matches TRBD1 (5 bases). V lost 4 bases and J lost 0, with 15 bases in between. Germline CDR1 and CDR2: SNHLY and FYNNEI. This CDR3 comprises 16 residues. The CDR3 region has the DNA TGTGCCAGCAGTGGGTGGCGGGACCCCTCTAACTATGGCTACACCTTC. Translating gives CASSGWRDPSNYGYTF.

This clonotype showed up just a few times. The chain links TRBV9 to TRBJ1-2; no firm D call. Germline V gene lookup returns CDR1 SGDLS and CDR2 YYNGEE. Trimming removed 0 bases at V and 4 bases at J, with 4 bases between. CDR3 length: 12 residues. The chain's CDR3 is CASSVEGYGYTF. The CDR3 bases are TGTGCCAGCAGCGTAGAAGGCTATGGCTACACCTTC.

The chain joins TRBV29-1 to TRBJ2-3; 9 nucleotides align to TRBD1. With V trimmed by 8 bases and J by 6 bases, 9 bases remained unmatched. The CDR3 runs to 13 residues. Germline V CDR1 and CDR2: SQVTM, ANQGSEA. The CDR3 loop is CSPTRGTGDTQYF. The CDR3 coding sequence is TGCAGCCCTACTCGGGGGACAGGGGATACGCAGTATTTT.

This clonotype was seen repeatedly, ten times or more. The CDR3 loop reads CASSSGTGSYNEQFF. DNA for the CDR3: TGCGCCAGCAGCTCCGGGACAGGGAGTTACAATGAGCAGTTCTTC. The J gene is TRBJ2-1, the V gene TRBV5-1; 9 bases match TRBD1. The germline gives CDR1 SGHRS, CDR2 YFSETQ. This CDR3 spans 15 amino acids. V dropped 3 bases and J dropped 4; count of bases not matched to a gene: 5.

V is TRBV5-1 and J is TRBJ1-4; D perhaps matches TRBD1 (6 bases). Germline CDR1 is SGHRS and CDR2 is YFSETQ. CDR3 length: 14 residues. V was clipped by 4 bases and J by 7 bases, with 14 bases between them. The CDR3 region has the DNA TGCGCCAGCAGCGCAGGGGAATTGGCTGAAAAACTGTTTTTT. This sequence encodes CASSAGELAEKLFF.

The V gene is TRBV27, the J gene TRBJ2-1, with 8 bases fitting TRBD2. CDR1 MNHEY and CDR2 SMNVEV come from the germline V gene (reference sequence). J was trimmed by 2 bases and V by 2 bases; bases with no gene match: 5. The CDR3 totals 16 residues. CDR3 coding DNA: TGTGCCAGCAGTTTACAACGCGGGGGGCCCTACAATGAGCAGTTCTTC. The encoded protein is CASSLQRGGPYNEQFF.

This clonotype was detected only once. V gene TRBV20-1 combines with J gene TRBJ2-2, with TRBD2 matching 8 bases. The germline CDR1 and CDR2 sequences are DFQATT and SNEGSKA (reference sequence). The CDR3 covers 13 residues. With V trimmed by 6 bases and J by 6 bases, 6 bases remained unmatched. The DNA of the CDR3 is TGCAGTGCCCCTCGGGAGGGAGCCGGGGAGCTGTTTTTT. Its protein product is CSAPREGAGELFF.

This clonotype was seen at least ten times. The chain joins TRBV29-1 to TRBJ2-7, with 14 bases aligning to TRBD2. CDR3 size: 14 residues. Germline V gene sequence: CDR1 SQVTM, CDR2 ANQGSEA. Unmatched junction bases numbered 6, after V lost 6 bases and J lost 5 bases. The CDR3 nucleotides are TGCAGCGTAGTCCCGGGACTAGCGGGAGACGAGCAGTACTTC. The encoded protein is CSVVPGLAGDEQYF.

V is TRBV4-2 and J is TRBJ1-1; D uncertain. Germline V gene data show CDR1 as LGHNA and CDR2 as YNFKEQ. V was shortened by 1 base and J by 4 bases, with 22 bases between the two germline ends. CDR3 length equals 18 residues. The CDR3 is CASSQGPSMVSVPTEAFF. CDR3 nucleotides: TGTGCCAGCAGCCAAGGGCCCTCAATGGTGTCAGTGCCCACTGAAGCTTTCTTT.

This chain links TRBV12-3 or TRBV12-4 with TRBJ2-7; TRBD1 matches at 7 bases. The CDR3 contains 15 residues. V lost 4 bases and J lost 2; bases outside the gene matches: 8. CDR3 coding DNA: TGTGCCAGCAGTTGGGGACGGACAGGTACCTACGAGCAGTACTTC. It specifies CASSWGRTGTYEQYF.

This clonotype was seen many times. This chain joins TRBV7-2 and TRBJ2-7; perhaps TRBD1 as D (6 bases). There are 14 residues in the CDR3. Trimming stripped 3 bases from V and 2 bases from J, with 11 bases between. Per the germline V gene, CDR1 is SGHTA and CDR2 is FQGNSA. The CDR3, as DNA: TGTGCCAGCAGCTTCGACAGGCTGACCTACGAGCAGTACTTC. Encoded protein: CASSFDRLTYEQYF.

This clonotype occurred a few times. The rearrangement joins TRBV2 to TRBJ1-2; 10 bases are a match to TRBD1. V lost 2 bases, J lost 2 bases, and 2 bases stayed unmatched. Germline CDR1 reads SNHLY; CDR2 reads FYNNEI. The CDR3 covers 15 residues. CDR3 DNA sequence: TGTGCCAGCAGTGAACCGGGACAGGGGAACTATGGCTACACCTTC. Residues: CASSEPGQGNYGYTF.

V usage is TRBV29-1 and J usage is TRBJ1-5; 7 positions agree with TRBD1. V gave up 5 bases and J gave up 7 bases; unmatched junction bases: 8. Looked up from germline, CDR1 is SQVTM and CDR2 is ANQGSEA. There are 13 residues in the CDR3. The CDR3 spells CSVSGGGEQPQHF. CDR3 bases: TGCAGCGTTTCAGGGGGTGGTGAACAGCCCCAGCATTTT.

Many counts were recorded for this clonotype. This sequence joins TRBV19 and TRBJ2-1; 13 positions agree with TRBD2. The ends lost 9 bases at V and 3 bases at J; junction bases unmatched: 8. The CDR3 has 16 amino acids. Per germline, CDR1 LNHDA and CDR2 SQIVND (reference sequence). For the CDR3, the DNA is TGTGCCAGCGCCCGTGGACTAGCGGGAGTCTACAATGAGCAGTTCTTC. It specifies CASARGLAGVYNEQFF.

This clonotype was counted between two and nine times. The V and J genes are TRBV15 and TRBJ2-2; D is ambiguous. CDR1 LNHNV and CDR2 YYDKDF come from the germline V gene (reference sequence). The V end was cut by 3 bases, the J end by 4 bases, with 9 bases between. The CDR3 is 14 residues long. The CDR3 reads CATSRVRATGELFF. Written as DNA, the CDR3 is TGTGCCACCAGCAGGGTCCGGGCCACCGGGGAGCTGTTTTTT.